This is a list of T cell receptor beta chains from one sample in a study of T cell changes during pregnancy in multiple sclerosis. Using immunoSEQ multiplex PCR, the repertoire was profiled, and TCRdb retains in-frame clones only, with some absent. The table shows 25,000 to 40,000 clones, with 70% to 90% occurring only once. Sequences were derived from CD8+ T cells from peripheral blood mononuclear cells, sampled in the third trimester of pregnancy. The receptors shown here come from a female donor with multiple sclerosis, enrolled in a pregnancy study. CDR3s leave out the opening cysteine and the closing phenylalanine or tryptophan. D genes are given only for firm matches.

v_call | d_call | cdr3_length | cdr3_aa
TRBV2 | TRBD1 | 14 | ASGDSVGSYGNTIY
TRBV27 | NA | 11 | ASSPTLSYEQY
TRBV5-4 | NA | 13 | ASSLAGSAYNEQF
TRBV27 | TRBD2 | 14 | ASSSWSGRSYNEQF
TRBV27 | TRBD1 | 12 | ASSPGQVNTEAF
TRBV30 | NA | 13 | AWSGVGKGGYEQY
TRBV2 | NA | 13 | ASSDGGRGTDTQY
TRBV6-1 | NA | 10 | ASGRGQETQY
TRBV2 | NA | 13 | ASSESGLGNQPQH
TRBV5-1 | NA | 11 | ASSLGGSPEAF
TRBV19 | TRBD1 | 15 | ASSIEGTGGAADTQY
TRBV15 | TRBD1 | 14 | ATSSGGRGRRTEAF
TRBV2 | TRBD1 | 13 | ASVFPGQGRYGYT
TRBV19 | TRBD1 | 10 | ASRQGAGGYT
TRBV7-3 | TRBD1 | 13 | ASSRQGFPYNEQF
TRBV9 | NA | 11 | ASSVGGETEAF
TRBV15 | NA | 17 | ATSRAGARQDSFNQPQH
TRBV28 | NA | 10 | ASSLSSYEQY
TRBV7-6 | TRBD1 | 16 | ASSSRRDPGQELETQY
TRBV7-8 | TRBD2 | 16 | ASSWGTSGISGANVLT
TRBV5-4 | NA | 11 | ASSFDYPGEQY
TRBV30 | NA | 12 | AWSGLSTNEKLF
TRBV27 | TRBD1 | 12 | ASTGQGSTGELF
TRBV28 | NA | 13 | ASSGGRAGGYGYT
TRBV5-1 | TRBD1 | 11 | ASSLMDRDGYT
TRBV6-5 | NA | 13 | ASSHTGTAAGQQY
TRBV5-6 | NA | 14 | ASSLAPTGKNTEAF
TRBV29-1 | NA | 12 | SVRQEFTNYGYT
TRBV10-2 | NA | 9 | ASSPGTEAF
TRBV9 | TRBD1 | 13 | ASSPGQGAGYEQY
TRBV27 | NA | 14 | ANSPPTGVTINEQF
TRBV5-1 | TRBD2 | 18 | ASSLKAPGTGGPNQETQY
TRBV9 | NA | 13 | ASSGGGRGADTQY
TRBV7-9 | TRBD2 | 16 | ASSLAMGGLAGRETQY
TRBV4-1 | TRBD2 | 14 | ASSHKGGVSLYEQY
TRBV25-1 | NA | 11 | ASGLLDRDTQY
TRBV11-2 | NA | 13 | ASSLAAGLSYEQY